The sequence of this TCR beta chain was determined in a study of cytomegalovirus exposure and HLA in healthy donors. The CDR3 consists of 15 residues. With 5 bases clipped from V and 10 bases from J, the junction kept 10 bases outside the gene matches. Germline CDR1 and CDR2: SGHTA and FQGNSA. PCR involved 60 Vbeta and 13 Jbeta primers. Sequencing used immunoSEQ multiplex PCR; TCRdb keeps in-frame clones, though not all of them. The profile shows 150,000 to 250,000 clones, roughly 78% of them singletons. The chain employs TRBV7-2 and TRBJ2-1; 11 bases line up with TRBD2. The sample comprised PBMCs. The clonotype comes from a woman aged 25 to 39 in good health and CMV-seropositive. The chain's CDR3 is CASSLGLAGGREQFF. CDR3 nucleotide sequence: TGTGCCAGCAGCCTGGGCCTAGCGGGGGGCCGGGAGCAGTTCTTC.